This is a list of T cell receptor beta chains from one sample in a study of cytomegalovirus exposure and HLA in healthy donors. The method was immunoSEQ multiplex PCR; TCRdb's version includes in-frame clones alone and lacks a portion of them. This sample yields some 110,000 clones, of which more than 75% are seen a single time; roughly 5.3% belongs to the top ten. The material sequenced was PBMCs. All receptors derive from a man aged 18 to 29 in good health and CMV-seronegative. The CDR3 runs from the conserved cysteine through the conserved F or W. The size entry is marked missing in some rows and otherwise reads once, few, many or a size class.

CDR3aa,v_gene,abundance
CATSRDPGHLNEQFF,TRBV15,-
CASSSRLAGSHYEQYF,TRBV5-6,-
CASSLRTGQMSNQPQHF,TRBV19,-
CASSLYSDTQYF,TRBV5-8,-
CASSQTGTSSYNEQFF,TRBV4-2,-
CAWSAPRGSPLHF,TRBV30,once
CATRRTANEQFF,TRBV30,-
CAWSVQRTEGQYF,TRBV30,-
CASSFTRGREKLFF,TRBV27,-
CASSLRQGRLSWETQYF,TRBV5-6,once
CASSASRDSYNSPLHF,TRBV5-6,few
CASSLDTVMNTEAFF,TRBV5-1,-
CSVEEGARNIQYF,TRBV29-1,-
CASSPGTGQLNYGYTF,TRBV19,-
CASSRIGDRGYNEQFF,TRBV4-1,-
CASSQDTSGSWNTGELFF,TRBV4-2,-
CASSFGTGGYEQYF,TRBV5-6,-
CASSPIQNPYNEQFF,TRBV11-1,-
CASSPDRVGGYTF,TRBV5-4,-
CASSQPGQGYNEQFF,TRBV23-1,-
CASSESPGTSVTGELFF,TRBV2,once
CASSATPQGANTEAFF,TRBV9,-
CASSLLPLSSYEQYF,TRBV5-5,-